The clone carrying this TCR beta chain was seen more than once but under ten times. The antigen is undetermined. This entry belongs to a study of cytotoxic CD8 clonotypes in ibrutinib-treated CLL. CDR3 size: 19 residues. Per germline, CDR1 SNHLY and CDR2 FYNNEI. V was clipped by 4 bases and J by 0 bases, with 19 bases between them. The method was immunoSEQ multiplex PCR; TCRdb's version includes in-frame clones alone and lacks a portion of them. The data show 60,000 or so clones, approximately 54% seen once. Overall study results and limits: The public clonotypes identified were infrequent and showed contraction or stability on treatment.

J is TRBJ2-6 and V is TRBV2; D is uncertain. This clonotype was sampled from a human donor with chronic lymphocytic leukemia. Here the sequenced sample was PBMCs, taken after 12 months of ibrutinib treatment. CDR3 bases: TGTGCCAGCAGTGGGAGACAACTTACCGATTTCTCTGGGGCCAACGTCCTGACTTTC. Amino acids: CASSGRQLTDFSGANVLTF.